Listed below are T cell receptor beta chains from one sample, sequenced in a study of T cell responses to AZD1222 COVID-19 vaccine. Generated by immunoSEQ multiplex PCR, the TCRdb table keeps only in-frame clones and is missing some. The repertoire consists of 200,000 or so clones, with more than 80% occurring once and the leading ten covering 5% to 7.5%. Sequenced material: peripheral blood, taken on day 0 of AZD1222 vaccination. These receptors were taken from an adult in good health. Each CDR3 is given with its conserved first and last residue. The D gene is left open where the match is weak. The listing skips clone size in some rows; elsewhere it reads once, few, many or a size class.

len: 15
j_gene: TRBJ1-5
d_gene: .
abundance: .
v_gene: TRBV19
CDR3nt: TGTGCCAGTACGACGGAACAGAACGTTAATCAGCCCCAGCATTTT
CDR3aa: CASTTEQNVNQPQHF

len: 13
j_gene: TRBJ1-6
d_gene: TRBD1
abundance: .
v_gene: TRBV29-1
CDR3nt: TGCAGCGCGGGGGGACAGGGGGATTCACCCCTCCACTTT
CDR3aa: CSAGGQGDSPLHF

len: 16
j_gene: TRBJ1-2
d_gene: TRBD1
abundance: .
v_gene: TRBV7-9
CDR3nt: TGTGCCAGCAGTGAATCGACGGCGGCAGGGGGCTATGGCTACACCTTC
CDR3aa: CASSESTAAGGYGYTF

len: 14
j_gene: TRBJ1-2
d_gene: .
abundance: .
v_gene: TRBV5-4
CDR3nt: TGTGCCAGCAGCACCTCGTTGGGGGGTTATGGCTACACCTTC
CDR3aa: CASSTSLGGYGYTF

len: 15
j_gene: TRBJ1-2
d_gene: TRBD1
abundance: .
v_gene: TRBV11-2
CDR3nt: TGTGCCAGCAGCGACGGGGGACAGGGATATCATGGCTACACCTTC
CDR3aa: CASSDGGQGYHGYTF

len: 16
j_gene: TRBJ2-6
d_gene: .
abundance: .
v_gene: TRBV10-1
CDR3nt: TGCGCCAGCAGCGAATTCCCTTGCTCTGGGGCCAACGTCCTGACTTTC
CDR3aa: CASSEFPCSGANVLTF

len: 13
j_gene: TRBJ2-7
d_gene: .
abundance: .
v_gene: TRBV29-1
CDR3nt: TGCAGCGTTGGTCGGGGAGCCTCCTACGAGCAGTACTTC
CDR3aa: CSVGRGASYEQYF

len: 13
j_gene: TRBJ2-1
d_gene: TRBD1
abundance: once
v_gene: TRBV27
CDR3nt: TGTGCCAGCAGTTTTGGGACAGGGGGCGAGCAGTTCTTC
CDR3aa: CASSFGTGGEQFF

len: 15
j_gene: TRBJ2-7
d_gene: .
abundance: .
v_gene: TRBV25-1
CDR3nt: TGTGCCAGCAGTCCTCGGACGGGGTTGGTGGGGGAGCAGTACTTC
CDR3aa: CASSPRTGLVGEQYF

len: 14
j_gene: TRBJ1-2
d_gene: TRBD1
abundance: .
v_gene: TRBV10-2
CDR3nt: TGCGCCAGCAGCCCCGGGACAGGGGTGGGGGGCTACACCTTC
CDR3aa: CASSPGTGVGGYTF

len: 12
j_gene: TRBJ1-5
d_gene: .
abundance: .
v_gene: TRBV27
CDR3nt: TGTGCCAGCAGTTCCGCTTATCAGCCCCAGCATTTT
CDR3aa: CASSSAYQPQHF

len: 16
j_gene: TRBJ2-5
d_gene: TRBD1
abundance: few
v_gene: TRBV6-2/TRBV6-3
CDR3nt: TGTGCCAGCAGTTACTCCGCGGGACAGGGACAAGAGACCCAGTACTTC
CDR3aa: CASSYSAGQGQETQYF

len: 13
j_gene: TRBJ2-7
d_gene: .
abundance: .
v_gene: TRBV10-3
CDR3nt: TGTGCCACCTCGGAAGAGGCTAGCCACGAGCAGTACTTC
CDR3aa: CATSEEASHEQYF

len: 17
j_gene: TRBJ2-5
d_gene: .
abundance: .
v_gene: TRBV6-1
CDR3nt: TGTGCCAGCAGTGAAGCCGGATATGGGCTAGCAGCAGAGACCCAGTACTTC
CDR3aa: CASSEAGYGLAAETQYF

len: 15
j_gene: TRBJ2-3
d_gene: .
abundance: .
v_gene: TRBV7-2
CDR3nt: TGTGCCAGCAGCTTACTACCCAGAGGCACAGATACGCAGTATTTT
CDR3aa: CASSLLPRGTDTQYF

len: 12
j_gene: TRBJ1-2
d_gene: .
abundance: .
v_gene: TRBV30
CDR3nt: TGTGCCTGGAGTGTGACAGAATATGGCTACACCTTC
CDR3aa: CAWSVTEYGYTF

len: 14
j_gene: TRBJ1-4
d_gene: .
abundance: .
v_gene: TRBV7-6
CDR3nt: TGTGCCAGCAGCTCTACAGGGACTAATGAAAAACTGTTTTTT
CDR3aa: CASSSTGTNEKLFF

len: 16
j_gene: TRBJ1-3
d_gene: .
abundance: .
v_gene: TRBV28
CDR3nt: TGTGCCAGCAGTTTAAGGGGAGGGAGCTCTGGAAACACCATATATTTT
CDR3aa: CASSLRGGSSGNTIYF

len: 15
j_gene: TRBJ2-7
d_gene: .
abundance: .
v_gene: TRBV7-2
CDR3nt: TGTGCCAGCAGCTTAGCAGGGGGTGAAACCTACGAGCAGTACTTC
CDR3aa: CASSLAGGETYEQYF

len: 16
j_gene: TRBJ1-1
d_gene: TRBD1
abundance: few
v_gene: TRBV4-1
CDR3nt: TGCGCCAGCAGCCGGTCGGCGGTGAGGGGGCCCACTGAAGCTTTCTTT
CDR3aa: CASSRSAVRGPTEAFF

len: 14
j_gene: TRBJ1-4
d_gene: .
abundance: few
v_gene: TRBV5-4
CDR3nt: TGTGCCAGCAGCTTCCCGGGACTTGATGAAAAACTGTTTTTT
CDR3aa: CASSFPGLDEKLFF

len: 13
j_gene: TRBJ2-3
d_gene: .
abundance: .
v_gene: TRBV27
CDR3nt: TGTGCCAGCAGTTCCGCCCTCGCAGATACGCAGTATTTT
CDR3aa: CASSSALADTQYF

len: 15
j_gene: TRBJ1-3
d_gene: .
abundance: .
v_gene: TRBV3-1/TRBV3-2
CDR3nt: TGTGCCAGCAGCCCTACAGAGAGCTCTGGAAACACCATATATTTT
CDR3aa: CASSPTESSGNTIYF

len: 15
j_gene: TRBJ2-2
d_gene: TRBD1
abundance: few
v_gene: TRBV7-3
CDR3nt: TGTGCCAGCAGCTTAGGGACAGGGGACCCCGGGGAGCTGTTTTTT
CDR3aa: CASSLGTGDPGELFF

len: 15
j_gene: TRBJ2-1
d_gene: TRBD2
abundance: once
v_gene: TRBV11-3
CDR3nt: TGTGCCAGCAGCTCGGGACTAGCGGGAAATGGGGAGCAGTTCTTC
CDR3aa: CASSSGLAGNGEQFF

len: 15
j_gene: TRBJ1-5
d_gene: TRBD1
abundance: .
v_gene: TRBV30
CDR3nt: TGTGCCTGGAGTTTACCCGGGACAGTTAATCAGCCCCAGCATTTT
CDR3aa: CAWSLPGTVNQPQHF

len: 16
j_gene: TRBJ2-1
d_gene: TRBD2
abundance: .
v_gene: TRBV4-3
CDR3nt: TGCGCTAGCAGCCAAGGAAGCGGGACTACCTACAATGAGCAGTTCTTC
CDR3aa: CASSQGSGTTYNEQFF

len: 15
j_gene: TRBJ1-4
d_gene: .
abundance: .
v_gene: TRBV28
CDR3nt: TGTGCCAGCAGCCGTTCATTGACAACTAATGAAAAACTGTTTTTT
CDR3aa: CASSRSLTTNEKLFF

len: 13
j_gene: TRBJ2-5
d_gene: .
abundance: .
v_gene: TRBV30
CDR3nt: TGTGCCTGGTATGATGGGTTCCGAGAGACCCAGTACTTC
CDR3aa: CAWYDGFRETQYF

len: 13
j_gene: TRBJ2-7
d_gene: TRBD1
abundance: .
v_gene: TRBV2
CDR3nt: TGTGCCAGTTCCGGGACAGGGTCCCACGAGCAGTACTTC
CDR3aa: CASSGTGSHEQYF

len: 14
j_gene: TRBJ2-7
d_gene: .
abundance: .
v_gene: TRBV5-5
CDR3nt: TGTGCCAGCAGCTTTGGGGTGGGGGACTACGAGCAGTACTTC
CDR3aa: CASSFGVGDYEQYF

len: 15
j_gene: TRBJ2-5
d_gene: TRBD2
abundance: once
v_gene: TRBV5-3
CDR3nt: TGTGCCAGATACTCCGCAATACGGGAGGAAGAGACCCAGTACTTC
CDR3aa: CARYSAIREEETQYF

len: 19
j_gene: TRBJ1-5
d_gene: TRBD1
abundance: .
v_gene: TRBV6-2/TRBV6-3
CDR3nt: TGTGCCAGCAGTTACACGGCAGGGGGACAACCCTATAGCAATCAGCCCCAGCATTTT
CDR3aa: CASSYTAGGQPYSNQPQHF

len: 13
j_gene: TRBJ1-6
d_gene: .
abundance: .
v_gene: TRBV14
CDR3nt: TGTGCCAGCAGCCAAGTTCCTAATTCACCCCTCCACTTT
CDR3aa: CASSQVPNSPLHF

len: 16
j_gene: TRBJ2-1
d_gene: TRBD2
abundance: .
v_gene: TRBV3-1/TRBV3-2
CDR3nt: TGTGCCAGCAGCCGAAGGACTAGCGGGAGTTGGGGTGAGCAGTTCTTC
CDR3aa: CASSRRTSGSWGEQFF

len: 15
j_gene: TRBJ2-1
d_gene: TRBD2
abundance: .
v_gene: TRBV19
CDR3nt: TGTGCCAGTAGTATAGGAGCGGGAGTCGGCAATGAGCAGTTCTTC
CDR3aa: CASSIGAGVGNEQFF

len: 16
j_gene: TRBJ2-7
d_gene: .
abundance: .
v_gene: TRBV19
CDR3nt: TGTGCCAGTAGTATTCTCCATAGCATTGTGTCCTACGAGCAGTACTTC
CDR3aa: CASSILHSIVSYEQYF

len: 17
j_gene: TRBJ1-3
d_gene: .
abundance: .
v_gene: TRBV5-1
CDR3nt: TGCGCCAGCAGCTTGGCATCTGGGGGGAAAGGAGGAAACACCATATATTTT
CDR3aa: CASSLASGGKGGNTIYF

len: 17
j_gene: TRBJ1-1
d_gene: TRBD1
abundance: .
v_gene: TRBV18
CDR3nt: TGTGCCAGCTCACCAACGATACAGGGGGCGCGGAGCACTGAAGCTTTCTTT
CDR3aa: CASSPTIQGARSTEAFF

len: 17
j_gene: TRBJ2-3
d_gene: TRBD2
abundance: .
v_gene: TRBV27
CDR3nt: TGTGCCAGCAGCTCACCACTGACTAGCGCTAGGGAAGATACGCAGTATTTT
CDR3aa: CASSSPLTSAREDTQYF

len: 15
j_gene: TRBJ1-1
d_gene: .
abundance: .
v_gene: TRBV5-1
CDR3nt: TGCGCCAGCAGCTCCATCGTGGGTACAGCGGATGAAGCTTTCTTT
CDR3aa: CASSSIVGTADEAFF